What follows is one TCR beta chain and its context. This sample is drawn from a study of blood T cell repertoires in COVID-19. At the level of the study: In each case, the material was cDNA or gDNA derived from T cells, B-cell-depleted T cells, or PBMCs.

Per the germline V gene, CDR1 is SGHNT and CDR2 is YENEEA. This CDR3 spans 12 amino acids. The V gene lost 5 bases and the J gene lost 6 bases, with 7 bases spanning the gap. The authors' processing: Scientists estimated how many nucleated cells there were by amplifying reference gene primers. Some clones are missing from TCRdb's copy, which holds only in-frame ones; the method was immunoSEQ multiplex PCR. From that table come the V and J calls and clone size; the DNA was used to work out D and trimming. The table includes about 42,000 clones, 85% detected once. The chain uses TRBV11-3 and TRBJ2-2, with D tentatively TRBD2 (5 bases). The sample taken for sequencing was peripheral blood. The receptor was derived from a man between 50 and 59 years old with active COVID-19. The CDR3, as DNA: TGTGCCAGCAGCGAGGGTCCCGGGGAGCTGTTTTTT. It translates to CASSEGPGELFF.